These T cell receptor beta chains were read from a single sample in a study of tumor and adjacent non-tumor tissue in lung cancer. Each CDR3 protein is one row after TCRdb ran MiXCR on the multiplex PCR reads. The sample yields around 74,000 distinct CDR3 sequences, approximately 68% seen once. The specimen was distant non-tumor lung tissue. The receptors were gathered from a woman aged 45 to 65 with non-small cell lung cancer. Both conserved end residues are part of each CDR3. A D gene is named only where the DNA matches it firmly. Clone size is given for some rows only: seen once, a few or many times, or a class if the clone is expanded.

D gene,J gene,clone size,V gene,CDR3 protein,CDR3 DNA
TRBD2,TRBJ2-1,many,TRBV20-1,CSARDPTGRAHNEQFF,TGCAGTGCTAGAGATCCGACCGGGAGGGCCCACAATGAGCAGTTCTTC
-,TRBJ1-2,-,TRBV12-3/TRBV12-4,CASSTDSGYTF,TGTGCCAGCAGTACAGACTCTGGCTACACCTTC
TRBD1,TRBJ1-6,many,TRBV4-3,CASSQDSGTGGSPLHF,TGCGCCAGCAGCCAAGACTCCGGGACAGGGGGTTCACCCCTCCACTTT
-,TRBJ2-1,many,TRBV6-2/TRBV6-3,CASRSSSYNEQFF,TGTGCCAGCCGATCCAGCTCCTACAATGAGCAGTTCTTC
-,TRBJ2-3,medium-sized,TRBV20-1,CSAAGGLTMDTQYF,TGCAGTGCGGCAGGCGGGCTGACGATGGATACGCAGTATTTT
-,TRBJ2-1,-,TRBV6-6,CASSMVGSYNEQFF,TGTGCCAGCAGTATGGTGGGTTCATACAATGAGCAGTTCTTC
-,TRBJ1-5,-,TRBV6-2/TRBV6-3,CANSFEFVVYVNGLNQPQHF,TGTGCCAACAGTTTCGAATTTGTGGTATATGTCAACGGTCTTAATCAGCCCCAGCATTTT
-,TRBJ2-5,-,TRBV6-1,CASSDRLEVGPRETQYF,TGTGCCAGTAGTGACCGGCTAGAGGTAGGACCACGGGAGACCCAGTACTTC
TRBD1,TRBJ1-2,once,TRBV5-6,CASRSGTGPNYGYTF,TGTGCCAGCAGATCCGGGACAGGGCCTAACTATGGTTACACCTTC
TRBD2,TRBJ2-7,-,TRBV28,CASSVILAGGQEQYF,TGTGCCAGCAGTGTTATACTAGCGGGAGGGCAAGAGCAGTACTTC
-,TRBJ1-4,-,TRBV11-2,CASSLTRDTRGRKLFF,TGCGCCAGCAGCTTAACCCGGGACACTAGGGGGAGGAAACTGTTTTTT
-,TRBJ2-7,-,TRBV11-2,CASRMKTGSSYGQYF,TGTGCCAGCAGGATGAAGACAGGAAGCTCCTACGGGCAGTACTTC
-,TRBJ2-2,-,TRBV10-3,CAISGSMADWELVF,TGTGCCATCAGTGGGTCGATGGCAGACTGGGAGCTGGTTTTT
TRBD1,TRBJ2-5,many,TRBV6-1,CASILTGGETQYF,TGTGCCAGCATCCTGACAGGGGGCGAGACCCAGTACTTC
-,TRBJ1-5,-,TRBV6-2/TRBV6-3,CASSYHKQPQHF,TGTGCCAGCAGTTACCACAAACAGCCCCAGCACTTT
TRBD1,TRBJ2-2,-,TRBV5-4,CASSEGQGWSTGELFF,TGTGCCAGCAGCGAGGGACAGGGTTGGTCCACCGGGGAGCTGTTTTTT